These 18 T cell receptor beta chains originate from one sample sequenced in a study of cytomegalovirus exposure and HLA in healthy donors. Sequenced by immunoSEQ multiplex PCR; TCRdb stores in-frame clones only, minus some. The table includes about 200,000 clones, around 87% detected once. The sequencing input was PBMCs. The receptors come from a woman aged 18 to 35 in good health and CMV-seropositive.

This chain joins TRBV27 and TRBJ1-5; D may be TRBD1 (5 bases). The CDR3 totals 15 residues. Trimming removed 4 bases from V and 2 bases from J, with 12 bases in between. Per the germline V gene, CDR1 is MNHEY and CDR2 is SMNVEV (reference sequence). CDR3 sequence (DNA): TGTGCCAGCAGTTCTGACTCGGGGGGCAATCAGCCCCAGCATTTT. Its protein product is CASSSDSGGNQPQHF.

DNA for the CDR3: TGCGCCAGCAGCTGGACAGGGATGGACACCGGGGAGCTGTTTTTT. Translated, it gives CASSWTGMDTGELFF. This chain joins TRBV5-1 and TRBJ2-2; 8 nucleotides agree with TRBD1. This CDR3 has 15 amino acids. From germline, CDR1 is SGHRS and CDR2 YFSETQ. V was clipped by 3 bases and J by 3 bases; unmatched bases: 4. The full variable domain, completed using reference TRBV5-1 and TRBJ2-2, is KAGVTQTPRYLIKTRGQQVTLSCSPISGHRSVSWYQQTPGQGLQFLFEYFSETQRNKGNFPGRFSGRQFSNSRSEMNVSTLELGDSALYLCASSWTGMDTGELFFGEGSRLTVL.

The rearrangement links TRBV27 to TRBJ2-7; D might be TRBD2 (6 bases). The CDR3 extends over 14 amino acids. In germline, CDR1 is MNHEY, CDR2 SMNVEV (reference sequence). The V gene lost 5 bases and the J gene lost 1 base, with 12 bases spanning the gap. The DNA of the CDR3 is TGTGCCAGCAGTCGGGCCGGGGGTTCCTACGAGCAGTACTTC. Translating it yields CASSRAGGSYEQYF.

V and J are TRBV4-1 and TRBJ2-4, with D perhaps matching TRBD2 (5 bases). The CDR3 contains 16 residues. Trimming removed 0 bases at V and 0 bases at J, with 9 bases between. Germline-derived CDR1 and CDR2 are MGHRA and YSYEKL. DNA of the CDR3: TGCGCCAGCAGCCAAGATACTAGAGTAGCCAAAAACATTCAGTACTTC. Protein: CASSQDTRVAKNIQYF.

The gene calls are TRBV19 and TRBJ2-7; 7 nucleotides agree with TRBD1. The CDR3 consists of 15 residues. Germline V gene data show CDR1 as LNHDA and CDR2 as SQIVND (reference sequence). Unmatched junction bases numbered 5, after V lost 1 base and J lost 2 bases. DNA for the CDR3: TGTGCCAGTAGTATAGGGACAGGTGGGACCTACGAGCAGTACTTC. It specifies CASSIGTGGTYEQYF.

The rearrangement uses TRBV19 and TRBJ2-5, with 10 bases identical to TRBD2. Losses at the gene ends were 5 bases for V and 5 bases for J; bases not matched to a gene: 8. The CDR3 spans 15 residues. Per the germline V gene, CDR1 is LNHDA and CDR2 is SQIVND (reference sequence). The CDR3: CASSLAVAGGETQYF. The CDR3 coding sequence is TGTGCCAGTAGTTTGGCCGTAGCGGGAGGTGAGACCCAGTACTTC.

This clone was recorded a few times. The DNA of the CDR3 is TGTGCCAGCAGCTTAATGCGAGAAGCTTTCTTT. Protein: CASSLMREAFF. The V and J genes are TRBV7-9 and TRBJ1-1; D remains unclear. Trimming took 2 bases from V and 8 from J, leaving 6 bases between them. Germline CDR1 and CDR2: SEHNR and FQNEAQ (reference sequence). The CDR3 has 11 amino acids.

For the CDR3, the DNA is TGCACCAGCAGCCAAGACAGGGATCACGAGCAGTACTTC. Amino acid sequence: CTSSQDRDHEQYF. The V call is TRBV1, the J call TRBJ2-7; the table gives TRBD1 as D, unverified against the DNA. TRBV1 is designated a pseudogene. The CDR3 spans 13 residues.

This clone was seen a few times. This chain connects TRBV2 to TRBJ2-7, with 8 positions matching TRBD2. Unmatched junction bases numbered 6, after V lost 6 bases and J lost 2 bases. CDR1 and CDR2 (germline): SNHLY, FYNNEI. CDR3 length: 14 residues. CDR3 loop: CASSETSATYEQYF. The DNA of the CDR3 is TGTGCCAGCAGCGAGACTAGCGCCACCTACGAGCAGTACTTC.

The J gene is TRBJ2-5, the V gene TRBV15, with D perhaps TRBD1 (5 bases). In germline, CDR1 is LNHNV, CDR2 YYDKDF (reference sequence). The CDR3 runs 15 residues. The V gene lost 1 base and the J gene lost 0 bases, with 9 bases spanning the gap. This CDR3 reads CATSRGAGNQETQYF. CDR3 in DNA: TGTGCCACCAGCAGAGGAGCAGGGAACCAAGAGACCCAGTACTTC.

The chain recombines TRBV5-6 with TRBJ2-7, with D perhaps matching TRBD2 (7 bases). The germline V gene encodes CDR1 SGHDT and CDR2 YYEEEE. Trimming pared 2 bases from V and 2 bases from J, leaving 11 bases between. There are 14 residues in the CDR3. As DNA, the CDR3 is TGTGCCAGCAGCTTCGAGGGGGGGACCTACGAGCAGTACTTC. This gives the protein CASSFEGGTYEQYF. Using reference TRBV5-6 and TRBJ2-7 for the parts outside the CDR3, the full variable domain is DAGVTQSPTHLIKTRGQQVTLRCSPKSGHDTVSWYQQALGQGPQFIFQYYEEEERQRGNFPDRFSGHQFPNYSSELNVNALLLGDSALYLCASSFEGGTYEQYFGPGTRLTVT.

DNA of the CDR3: TGTGCCAGCAGCTCTGTAGCGGGACTAGTGGATGAGCAGTTCTTC. Translated: CASSSVAGLVDEQFF. This chain connects TRBV7-9 to TRBJ2-1, with TRBD2 matching 8 bases. Germline V gene data show CDR1 as SEHNR and CDR2 as FQNEAQ (reference sequence). Losses at the gene ends were 4 bases for V and 8 bases for J; bases not matched to a gene: 10. The CDR3 length is 15 residues.

This chain links TRBV2 with TRBJ1-1, with 7 bases matching TRBD1. CDR1 is SNHLY, CDR2 FYNNEI, per germline. CDR3 size: 14 residues. With V trimmed by 7 bases and J by 0 bases, 5 bases remained unmatched. The chain's CDR3 is CASIPGGLNTEAFF. The CDR3 DNA reads as TGTGCCAGCATTCCAGGGGGTTTGAACACTGAAGCTTTCTTT.

This clone was seen just once. The rearrangement uses TRBV18 and TRBJ1-5; D not resolved. CDR1 and CDR2 from the germline V gene are KGHSH and LQKENI. Trimming removed 6 bases at V and 4 bases at J, with 13 bases between. The CDR3 is 14 amino acids. CDR3 DNA sequence: TGTGCCAGCTCGTCCGGGGTAAGGAATCAGCCCCAGCATTTT. It yields the protein CASSSGVRNQPQHF.

V is TRBV7-9 and J is TRBJ1-2; 7 positions match TRBD1. The trim removed 1 base at V and 3 bases at J, leaving 8 bases unmatched. Germline V gives CDR1 SEHNR, CDR2 FQNEAQ (reference sequence). The CDR3 covers 16 residues. CDR3 bases: TGTGCCAGCAGCTTAGGAAATCCGCAGGGGGACTATGGCTACACCTTC. Its translation: CASSLGNPQGDYGYTF.

This rearrangement joins TRBV5-4 to TRBJ1-3; TRBD1 is a possible D gene (5 bases). V lost 0 bases, J lost 4 bases, and 8 bases lay in between. The CDR3 contains 14 residues. Germline CDR1 is SGHNT and CDR2 is YYREEE (reference sequence). This CDR3 reads CASSLGRVGNTIYF. The DNA for the CDR3 is TGTGCCAGCAGCTTGGGCAGGGTCGGAAACACCATATATTTT.

This clone appeared a few times. J is TRBJ2-7 and V is TRBV7-3; a weak D match, TRBD2 (6 bases). Germline CDR1 is SGHTA and CDR2 is FQGTGA. V was shortened by 1 base and J by 6 bases, with 16 bases between the two germline ends. The CDR3 extends over 15 amino acids. CDR3 in amino acids: CASSLSGLYSGEQYF. CDR3 DNA sequence: TGTGCCAGCAGCTTAAGCGGCCTTTATAGCGGCGAGCAGTACTTC.

The CDR3 DNA follows: TGTGCCAGCAGTTACACCCGGGACTACACTCACGAGCAGTACTTC. Translation: CASSYTRDYTHEQYF. The V gene is TRBV6-5, the J gene TRBJ2-7; 7 bases fit TRBD2. Trimming took 2 bases from V and 5 from J; bases not matched to a gene: 9. Germline V gives CDR1 MNHEY, CDR2 SVGAGI. The CDR3 is made up of 15 amino acids.